The 29 T cell receptor beta chains below were found in one sample sequenced in a study of T-cell reconstitution after alpha-beta-depleted transplantation in children. Preparation of the TCRbeta library was carried out with unique molecular identifiers. TCRdb used MiXCR to reprocess the PCR reads, holding one entry per CDR3 protein. The top ten clones hold approximately 11% of a sample with 250,000 to 350,000 distinct CDR3 sequences, around 25% of them seen once. This material consisted of PBMCs, mostly from graft donor cells, taken 180 days after TCRalphabeta/CD19-depleted stem cell transplant. Receptors were obtained from a male patient between 10 and 17 years old who had a stem cell transplant for acute lymphoblastic leukemia, so the T cells may come from the graft donor.

The V call is TRBV7-9, the J call TRBJ2-7; 10 bases line up with TRBD1. With V trimmed by 1 base and J by 3 bases, 9 bases remained unmatched. CDR1 and CDR2 (germline): SEHNR, FQNEAQ (reference sequence). The CDR3 length is 17 residues. The CDR3 region is CASSLDHRTGGYYEQYF. DNA of the CDR3: TGTGCCAGCAGCTTAGACCACCGGACAGGGGGTTACTACGAGCAGTACTTC.

The rearrangement uses TRBV5-8 and TRBJ2-7; D possibly corresponds to TRBD1 (5 bases). Deletions cut 4 bases from V and 5 bases from J, with 19 bases between. Germline V gene sequence: CDR1 SGHTS, CDR2 YDEGEE. The CDR3 spans 15 residues. CDR3 nucleotide sequence: TGTGCCAGCAGCCGAGTGACAGCCTATGGGGACGAGCAGTACTTC. It yields the protein CASSRVTAYGDEQYF. Combining the CDR3 with reference TRBV5-8 and TRBJ2-7 gives the whole variable domain EAGVTQSPTHLIKTRGQQATLRCSPISGHTSVYWYQQALGLGLQFLLWYDEGEERNRGNFPPRFSGRQFPNYSSELNVNALELEDSALYLCASSRVTAYGDEQYFGPGTRLTVT.

The V and J genes are TRBV9 and TRBJ1-3; 9 bases map to TRBD1. The CDR3 has 21 amino acids. V gave up 4 bases and J gave up 0 bases; unmatched junction bases: 20. Germline CDR1 and CDR2: SGDLS and YYNGEE. The CDR3 loop reads CASSSTLGQGKPTASGNTIYF. The CDR3 DNA reads TGTGCCAGCAGCTCCACCCTGGGACAGGGAAAACCGACAGCCTCTGGAAACACCATATATTTT.

This clonotype has a handful of counts. The chain joins TRBV20-1 to TRBJ2-7, with a tentative D call TRBD2 (5 bases). V lost 0 bases, J lost 0 bases, and 12 bases lay in between. The germline gives CDR1 DFQATT, CDR2 SNEGSKA (reference sequence). The CDR3 totals 15 residues. In DNA, the CDR3 is TGCAGTGCTAGAGATTGGAGCGGTTCCTCCTACGAGCAGTACTTC. It is translated as CSARDWSGSSYEQYF.

The genes are TRBV20-1 and TRBJ1-1; D gene ambiguous. The CDR3 runs to 12 residues. CDR1 and CDR2 (germline): DFQATT, SNEGSKA (reference sequence). The germline V and J ends were trimmed by 5 bases and 7 bases, with 14 bases remaining between them. CDR3 region: CSARADRREAFF. The CDR3 region has the DNA TGCAGTGCTCGAGCAGATCGCCGTGAAGCTTTCTTT.

The sample holds one count of this clonotype. The rearrangement links TRBV28 to TRBJ2-4; D is perhaps TRBD1 or TRBD2 (5 bases each). V was pared by 8 bases and J by 13 bases, with 12 bases between. CDR3 length: 10 residues. The germline gives CDR1 MDHEN, CDR2 SYDVKM. The CDR3 is CASGPGRQYF. CDR3 nucleotide sequence: TGTGCCAGCGGACCGGGACGACAGTACTTC.

In this sample, this clonotype turned up once. The V gene is TRBV6-5, the J gene TRBJ1-3, with D unclear. From germline, CDR1 is MNHEY and CDR2 SVGAGI. This CDR3 spans 15 amino acids. Trimming removed 0 bases at V and 4 bases at J, with 10 bases between. Written as DNA, the CDR3 is TGTGCCAGCAGTTACTCTCGGACCCCCGGAAACACCATATATTTT. It specifies CASSYSRTPGNTIYF.

This clonotype was seen only a few times. The genes are TRBV5-1 and TRBJ2-3; 8 bases agree with TRBD1. The CDR3 is made up of 14 amino acids. The germline V gene has CDR1 SGHRS and CDR2 YFSETQ. V was pared by 4 bases and J by 4 bases, with 5 bases of the junction left unmatched. The CDR3 spells CASSPRGRADTQYF. CDR3 coding DNA: TGCGCCAGCAGCCCCAGGGGGCGGGCAGATACGCAGTATTTT.

V usage is TRBV7-2 and J usage is TRBJ2-7, with 8 bases aligning to TRBD2. The V gene's germline CDR1 is SGHTA and CDR2 FQGNSA. The CDR3 contains 16 residues. With V trimmed by 3 bases and J by 4 bases, 11 bases remained unmatched. The CDR3: CASSLVMSGSRYEQYF. The CDR3 nucleotides are TGTGCCAGCAGCTTGGTTATGAGCGGGAGTAGGTACGAGCAGTACTTC.

The chain employs TRBV3-1 and TRBJ1-1; TRBD1 matches 7 bases. The CDR3 extends over 15 amino acids. After removal of 1 base from V and 5 bases from J, the junction contained 7 bases not matched to a gene. Looked up from germline, CDR1 is LGHDT and CDR2 is YNNKEL (reference sequence). The CDR3 bases are TGTGCCAGCAGCCAAGTCGCCGACAGGGCGACTGAAGCTTTCTTT. It codes for CASSQVADRATEAFF.

The chain is built from TRBV3-1 and TRBJ1-2, with TRBD1 identical over 9 bases. Trimming cost V 4 bases and J 4 bases; bases outside gene matches: 10. This CDR3 contains 16 residues. Germline CDR1 is LGHDT and CDR2 is YNNKEL (reference sequence). The CDR3 DNA sequence: TGTGCCAGCAGCCCTTCTCCGGGACAGGGACCCTATGGCTACACCTTC. Its protein product is CASSPSPGQGPYGYTF.

V gene TRBV7-3 combines with J gene TRBJ1-2, with unresolved D. V lost 3 bases, J lost 4 bases, and 12 bases lay in between. Per the germline V gene, CDR1 is SGHTA and CDR2 is FQGTGA. The CDR3 is 14 residues long. The CDR3 is CASSLYGDGYGYTF. The CDR3 bases are TGTGCCAGCAGCTTGTACGGCGACGGCTATGGCTACACCTTC.

A single count supports this clonotype. This rearrangement joins TRBV7-9 to TRBJ2-1; unclear D gene. From germline, CDR1 is SEHNR and CDR2 FQNEAQ (reference sequence). Trimming stripped 1 base from V and 0 bases from J, with 10 bases between. The CDR3 length is 16 residues. In DNA form, the CDR3 reads TGTGCCAGCAGCTTAGGGGGAACCAACTCCTACAATGAGCAGTTCTTC. It yields the protein CASSLGGTNSYNEQFF.

The chain links TRBV20-1 to TRBJ2-7; 7 bases are a match to TRBD2. This CDR3 is built from 17 residues. With V trimmed by 5 bases and J by 3 bases, 19 bases remained unmatched. CDR1 is DFQATT and CDR2 is SNEGSKA in the germline V gene (reference sequence). CDR3 nucleotides: TGCAGTGCTCTTATGGGGGGGGTGTCTGTAGTACGCTACGAGCAGTACTTC. Translated, it gives CSALMGGVSVVRYEQYF.

This clonotype turned up a few times. V usage is TRBV3-1 and J usage is TRBJ1-1; D is ambiguous. Per germline, CDR1 LGHDT and CDR2 YNNKEL (reference sequence). Trimming shortened V by 4 bases and J by 11 bases, and 14 bases separated the two germline ends. The length of the CDR3 is 12 residues. CDR3 nucleotides: TGTGCCAGCAGCCGACCCGAACCGAACGCTTTCTTT. It codes for CASSRPEPNAFF.

The rearrangement links TRBV5-1 to TRBJ2-3; D is ambiguous. Germline-derived CDR1 and CDR2 are SGHRS and YFSETQ. The V and J ends lost 3 bases and 2 bases respectively, with 7 bases between them. The CDR3 contains 13 residues. The CDR3: CASSSRNTDTQYF. The CDR3 bases are TGCGCCAGCAGCTCAAGAAACACAGATACGCAGTATTTT.

A few counts support this clonotype. A read error may account for a junction end that differs from germline. The genes are TRBV29-1 and TRBJ2-2, with TRBD1 as a possible D gene (5 bases). The CDR3 is 13 residues long. In germline, CDR1 is SQVTM, CDR2 ANQGSEA. CDR3 region: CSARVGNSGELFF. The CDR3 region has the DNA TGCAGCGCCAGGGTGGGGAACAGCGGGGAGCTGTTTTTT.

The chain employs TRBV5-1 and TRBJ1-6, with D maybe TRBD1 (5 bases). Germline CDR1 reads SGHRS; CDR2 reads YFSETQ. The CDR3 covers 14 residues. V was shortened by 0 bases and J by 7 bases, with 8 bases between the two germline ends. Written as DNA, the CDR3 is TGCGCCAGCAGCTTGGCCAGGGAGAATTCACCCCTCCACTTT. Amino acids: CASSLARENSPLHF.

There are a few counts of this clonotype. V gene TRBV12-3 or TRBV12-4 combines with J gene TRBJ1-5; 8 bases are shared with TRBD1. Trimming removed 2 bases from V and 7 bases from J; junction bases left unmatched: 7. The CDR3 contains 15 residues. The CDR3 region is CASSLPTGVWQPQHF. CDR3 nucleotides: TGTGCCAGCAGTTTACCGACAGGGGTTTGGCAGCCCCAGCATTTT.

The chain employs TRBV4-1 and TRBJ2-1; D is undetermined. Germline CDR1 MGHRA, CDR2 YSYEKL. The CDR3 runs 17 residues. V was pared by 0 bases and J by 0 bases, with 12 bases between. The CDR3 region has the DNA TGCGCCAGCAGCCAAGAAGCCTACGCGAGCTCCTACAATGAGCAGTTCTTC. Its protein product is CASSQEAYASSYNEQFF.

Only a few counts were recorded for this clonotype. The V and J genes are TRBV7-2 and TRBJ2-7, with D tentatively TRBD2 (5 bases). Germline V gives CDR1 SGHTA, CDR2 FQGNSA. The CDR3 sequence is 16 residues long. V lost 3 bases and J 2 bases, leaving 17 bases between the germline ends. The CDR3 nucleotides are TGTGCCAGCAGCTTGAGGGAATCCCAATCGGCCTACGAGCAGTACTTC. Translated: CASSLRESQSAYEQYF.

The chain is built from TRBV6-5 and TRBJ2-1, with 12 nucleotides matching TRBD2. The V gene's germline CDR1 is MNHEY and CDR2 SVGAGI. The V gene end was trimmed by 0 bases and the J gene end by 8 bases; junction bases not matched to a gene: 5. The CDR3 is made up of 16 amino acids. CDR3 bases: TGTGCCAGCAGTTACTCAGGGACTAGCGGGCGATATGAGCAGTTCTTC. It codes for CASSYSGTSGRYEQFF.

The chain recombines TRBV20-1 with TRBJ1-4; the D gene is possibly TRBD1 (6 bases). Looked up from germline, CDR1 is DFQATT and CDR2 is SNEGSKA (reference sequence). V lost 7 bases, J lost 16 bases, and 19 bases lay in between. This CDR3 is 11 amino acids long. CDR3 in amino acids: CSVRGGLGGFF. In DNA form, the CDR3 reads TGCAGTGTCAGGGGAGGGCTAGGTGGGTTTTTT.

The rearrangement uses TRBV5-6 and TRBJ1-1; TRBD1 is a possible D gene (6 bases). Trimming took 4 bases from V and 3 from J, leaving 19 bases between them. From germline, CDR1 is SGHDT and CDR2 YYEEEE. The CDR3 totals 16 residues. In nucleotides, the CDR3 is TGTGCCAGCAGCCTGTTCTTCGGGGGCGGGGACACTGAAGCTTTCTTT. Protein sequence: CASSLFFGGGDTEAFF.

In this sample, this clonotype turned up many times. V and J are TRBV7-6 and TRBJ2-7; 11 nucleotides line up with TRBD2. Losses at the gene ends were 3 bases for V and 0 bases for J; bases not matched to a gene: 1. Germline-derived CDR1 and CDR2 are SGHVS and FNYEAQ. The CDR3 has 15 residues. CDR3 coding DNA: TGTGCCAGCAGCTTTACTAGCGGGAGCTCCTACGAGCAGTACTTC. Translation gives CASSFTSGSSYEQYF.

The chain uses TRBV3-1 and TRBJ1-3; 8 bases are shared with TRBD1. After removal of 4 bases from V and 0 bases from J, the junction contained 8 bases not matched to a gene. The CDR3 has 17 amino acids. Germline V gene lookup returns CDR1 LGHDT and CDR2 YNNKEL (reference sequence). CDR3 loop: CASSRTGLASSGNTIYF. The CDR3 bases are TGTGCCAGCAGCCGGACAGGGTTGGCGAGCTCTGGAAACACCATATATTTT.

This clonotype occurred a few times. The J gene is TRBJ2-7, the V gene TRBV29-1; 9 bases agree with TRBD2. CDR1 is SQVTM and CDR2 is ANQGSEA in the germline V gene. CDR3 size: 14 residues. V shed 3 bases, J shed 1 base, and the junction held 4 bases outside the gene matches. CDR3 loop: CSVEFLAGSYEQYF. The CDR3 coding sequence is TGCAGCGTTGAGTTCCTAGCGGGATCCTACGAGCAGTACTTC.

The chain combines TRBV29-1 with TRBJ2-1, with TRBD2 identical over 7 bases. CDR3 length: 13 residues. Trimming took 4 bases from V and 2 from J; bases not matched to a gene: 2. Germline loops: CDR1 SQVTM, CDR2 ANQGSEA. For the CDR3, the DNA is TGCAGCGTTGGGGAGGGCCCCTACAATGAGCAGTTCTTC. Amino acid sequence: CSVGEGPYNEQFF.

This clonotype occurred a few times. Compared with germline, one end of the junction differs, possibly owing to a read error. This rearrangement joins TRBV20-1 to TRBJ2-7; 9 bases line up with TRBD2. In germline, CDR1 is DFQATT, CDR2 SNEGSKA (reference sequence). This CDR3 contains 12 residues. Here the CDR3 reads CSARDPAAGGGF. CDR3 in DNA: TGCAGTGCTAGAGATCCGGCGGCGGGAGGGGGCTTC.